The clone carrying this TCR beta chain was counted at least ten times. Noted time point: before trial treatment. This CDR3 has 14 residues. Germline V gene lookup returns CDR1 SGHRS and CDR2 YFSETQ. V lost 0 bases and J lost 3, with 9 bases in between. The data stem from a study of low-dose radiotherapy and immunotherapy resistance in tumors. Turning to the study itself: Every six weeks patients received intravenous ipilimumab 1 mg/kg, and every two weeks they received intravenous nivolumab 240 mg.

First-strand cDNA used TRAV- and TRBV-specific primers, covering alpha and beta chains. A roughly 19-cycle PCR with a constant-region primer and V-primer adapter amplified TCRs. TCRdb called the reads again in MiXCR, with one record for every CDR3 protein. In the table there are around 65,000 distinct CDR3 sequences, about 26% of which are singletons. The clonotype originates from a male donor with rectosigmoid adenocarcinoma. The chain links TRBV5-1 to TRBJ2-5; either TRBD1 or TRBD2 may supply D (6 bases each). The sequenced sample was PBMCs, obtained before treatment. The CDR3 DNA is TGCGCCAGCAGCTTGGGGGGGGCCGAAGAGACCCAGTACTTC. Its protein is CASSLGGAEETQYF.